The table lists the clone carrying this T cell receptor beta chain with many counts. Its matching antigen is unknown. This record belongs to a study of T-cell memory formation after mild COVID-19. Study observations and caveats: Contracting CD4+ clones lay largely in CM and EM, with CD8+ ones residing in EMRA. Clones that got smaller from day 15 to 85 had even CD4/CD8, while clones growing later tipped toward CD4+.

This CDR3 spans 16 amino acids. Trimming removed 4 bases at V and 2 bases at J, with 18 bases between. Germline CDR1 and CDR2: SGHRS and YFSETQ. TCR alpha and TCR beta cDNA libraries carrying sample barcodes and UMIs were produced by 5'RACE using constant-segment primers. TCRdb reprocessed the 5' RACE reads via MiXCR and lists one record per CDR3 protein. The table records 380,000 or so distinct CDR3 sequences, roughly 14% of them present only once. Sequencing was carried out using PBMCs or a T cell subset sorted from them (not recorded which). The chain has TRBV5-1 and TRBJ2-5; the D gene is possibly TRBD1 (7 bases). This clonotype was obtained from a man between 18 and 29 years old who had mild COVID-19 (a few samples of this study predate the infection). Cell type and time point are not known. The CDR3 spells CASSGGTAPLQETQYF. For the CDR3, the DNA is TGCGCCAGCAGCGGGGGGACAGCGCCCCTACAAGAGACCCAGTACTTC.